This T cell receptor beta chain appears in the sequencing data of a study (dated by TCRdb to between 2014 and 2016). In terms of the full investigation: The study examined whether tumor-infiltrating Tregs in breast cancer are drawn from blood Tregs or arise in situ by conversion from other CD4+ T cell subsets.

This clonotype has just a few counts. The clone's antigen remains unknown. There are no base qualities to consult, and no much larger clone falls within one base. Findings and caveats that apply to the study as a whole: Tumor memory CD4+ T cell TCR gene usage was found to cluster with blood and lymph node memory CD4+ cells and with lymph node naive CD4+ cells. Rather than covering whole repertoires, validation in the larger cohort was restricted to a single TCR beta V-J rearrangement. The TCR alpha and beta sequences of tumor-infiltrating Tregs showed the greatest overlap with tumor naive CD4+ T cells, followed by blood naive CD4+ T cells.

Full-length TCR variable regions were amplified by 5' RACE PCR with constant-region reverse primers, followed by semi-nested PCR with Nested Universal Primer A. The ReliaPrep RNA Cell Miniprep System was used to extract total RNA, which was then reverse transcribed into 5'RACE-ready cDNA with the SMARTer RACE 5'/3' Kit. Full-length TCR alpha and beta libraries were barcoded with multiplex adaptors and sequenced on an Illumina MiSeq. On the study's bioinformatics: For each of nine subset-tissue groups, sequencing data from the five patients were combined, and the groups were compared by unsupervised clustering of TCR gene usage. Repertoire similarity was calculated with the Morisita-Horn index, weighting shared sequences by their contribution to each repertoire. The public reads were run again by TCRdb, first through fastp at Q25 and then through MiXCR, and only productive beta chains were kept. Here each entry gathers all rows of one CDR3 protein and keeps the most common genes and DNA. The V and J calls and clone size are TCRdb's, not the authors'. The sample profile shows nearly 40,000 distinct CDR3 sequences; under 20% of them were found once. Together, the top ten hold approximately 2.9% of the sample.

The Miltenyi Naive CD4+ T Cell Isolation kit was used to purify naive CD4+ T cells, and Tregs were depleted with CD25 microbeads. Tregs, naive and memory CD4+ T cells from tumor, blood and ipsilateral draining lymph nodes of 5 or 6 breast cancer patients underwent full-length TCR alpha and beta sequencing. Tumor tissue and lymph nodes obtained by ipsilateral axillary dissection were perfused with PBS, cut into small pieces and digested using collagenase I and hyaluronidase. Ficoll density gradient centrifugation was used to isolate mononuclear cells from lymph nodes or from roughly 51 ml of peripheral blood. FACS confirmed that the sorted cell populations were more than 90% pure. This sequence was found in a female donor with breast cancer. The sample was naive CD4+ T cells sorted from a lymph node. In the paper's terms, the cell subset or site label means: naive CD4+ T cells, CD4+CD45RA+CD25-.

The nucleotide sequence reads TGTGCCAGCAGTTACAGGTATACAGGAATGATCGCTGAAGCTTTCTTT. It translates as CASSYRYTGMIAEAFF. The rearranged segments are TRBV6-5 and TRBJ1-1; D gene: possibly TRBD1, on 5 matching bases. CDR1 MNHEY and CDR2 SVGAGI were looked up in the germline V gene. At the junction V is shortened by 2 bases and J by 6 bases, with 19 bases in between. Its CDR3 holds 16 amino acids, cysteine through phenylalanine. Kept here is only the CDR3 DNA, which spans 48 bases and is read in frame from base 1.